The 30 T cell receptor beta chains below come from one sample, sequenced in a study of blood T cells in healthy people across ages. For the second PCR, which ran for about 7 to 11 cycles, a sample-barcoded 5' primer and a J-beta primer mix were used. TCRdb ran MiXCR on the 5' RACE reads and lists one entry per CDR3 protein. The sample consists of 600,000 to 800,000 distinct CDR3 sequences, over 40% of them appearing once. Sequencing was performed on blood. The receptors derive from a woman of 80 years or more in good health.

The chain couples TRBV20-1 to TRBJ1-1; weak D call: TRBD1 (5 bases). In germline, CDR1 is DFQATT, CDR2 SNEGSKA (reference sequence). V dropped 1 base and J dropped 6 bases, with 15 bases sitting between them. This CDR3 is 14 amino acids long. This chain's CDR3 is CSARAGVGSAEAFF. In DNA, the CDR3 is TGCAGTGCTAGAGCGGGGGTCGGGAGCGCTGAAGCTTTCTTT.

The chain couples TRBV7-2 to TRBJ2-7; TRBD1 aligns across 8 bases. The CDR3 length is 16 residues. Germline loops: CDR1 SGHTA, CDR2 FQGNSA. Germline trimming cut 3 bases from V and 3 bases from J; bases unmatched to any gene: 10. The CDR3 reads CASSFEARQGFYEQYF. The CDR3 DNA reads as TGTGCCAGCAGCTTCGAGGCCCGACAGGGGTTCTACGAGCAGTACTTC.

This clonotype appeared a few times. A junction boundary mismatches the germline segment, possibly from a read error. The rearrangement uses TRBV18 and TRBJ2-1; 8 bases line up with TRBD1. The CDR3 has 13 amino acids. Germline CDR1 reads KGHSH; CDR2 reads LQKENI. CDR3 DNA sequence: TGTGCCAGCGCACCAGACAGGGGCAATGAGCAGTTCTTC. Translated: CASAPDRGNEQFF.

Here the CDR3 reads CASRARGPADTQYF. The CDR3 nucleotides are TGTGCCAGCAGAGCGAGAGGGCCAGCAGATACGCAGTATTTT. The V call is TRBV12-3 or TRBV12-4, the J call TRBJ2-3; possible D gene TRBD2, 5 bases. The CDR3 covers 14 residues. Trimming stripped 6 bases from V and 4 bases from J, with 14 bases between.

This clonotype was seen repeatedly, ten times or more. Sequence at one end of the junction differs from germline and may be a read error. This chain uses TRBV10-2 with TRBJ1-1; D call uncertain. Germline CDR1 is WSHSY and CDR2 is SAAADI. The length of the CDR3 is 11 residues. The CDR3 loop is CASSGYTEAFF. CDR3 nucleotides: TGTGCCAGTAGTGGGTACACTGAAGCTTTCTTT.

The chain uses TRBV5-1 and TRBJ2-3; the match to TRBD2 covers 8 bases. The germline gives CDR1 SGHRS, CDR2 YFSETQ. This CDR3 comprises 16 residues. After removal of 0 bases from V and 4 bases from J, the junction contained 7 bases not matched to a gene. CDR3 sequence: CASSLEGRGGPDTQYF. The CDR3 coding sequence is TGCGCCAGCAGCTTGGAGGGACGGGGGGGACCAGATACGCAGTATTTT.

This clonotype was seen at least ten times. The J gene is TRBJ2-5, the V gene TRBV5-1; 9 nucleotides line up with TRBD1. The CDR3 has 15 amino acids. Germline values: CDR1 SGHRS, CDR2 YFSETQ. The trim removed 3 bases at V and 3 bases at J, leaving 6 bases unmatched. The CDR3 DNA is TGCGCCAGCAGCTCCTCCGGGACAGGGAAAGAGACCCAGTACTTC. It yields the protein CASSSSGTGKETQYF.

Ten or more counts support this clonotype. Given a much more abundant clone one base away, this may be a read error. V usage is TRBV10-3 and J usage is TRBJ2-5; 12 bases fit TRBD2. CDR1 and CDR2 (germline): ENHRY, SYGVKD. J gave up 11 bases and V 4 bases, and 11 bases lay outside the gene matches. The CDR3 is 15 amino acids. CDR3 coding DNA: TGTGCCATCAGTGGGACTAGCGGGGCATTCAATGAGCAGTACTTC. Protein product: CAISGTSGAFNEQYF.

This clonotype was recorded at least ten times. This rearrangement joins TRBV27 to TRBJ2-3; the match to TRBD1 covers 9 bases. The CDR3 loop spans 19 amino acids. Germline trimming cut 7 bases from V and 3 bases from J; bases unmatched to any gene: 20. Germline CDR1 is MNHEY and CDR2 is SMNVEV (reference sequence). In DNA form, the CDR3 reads TGTGCCAGCAACCCCCTGGCGATTCCGACAGGGGGTATGACAGATACGCAGTATTTT. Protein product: CASNPLAIPTGGMTDTQYF.

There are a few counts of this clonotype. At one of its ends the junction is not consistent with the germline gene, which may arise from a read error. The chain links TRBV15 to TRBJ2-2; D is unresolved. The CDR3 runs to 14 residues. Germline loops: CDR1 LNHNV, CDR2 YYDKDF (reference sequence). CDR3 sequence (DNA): TGTGCCGCCAGTCGGCAGACGAACACCGGGGAGCTGTTTTTT. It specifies CAASRQTNTGELFF.

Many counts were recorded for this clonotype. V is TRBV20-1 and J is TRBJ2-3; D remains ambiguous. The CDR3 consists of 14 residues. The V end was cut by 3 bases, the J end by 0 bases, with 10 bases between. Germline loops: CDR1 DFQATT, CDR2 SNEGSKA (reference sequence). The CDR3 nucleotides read TGCAGTGCTAGTGGTCTAGACAGCACAGATACGCAGTATTTT. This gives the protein CSASGLDSTDTQYF.

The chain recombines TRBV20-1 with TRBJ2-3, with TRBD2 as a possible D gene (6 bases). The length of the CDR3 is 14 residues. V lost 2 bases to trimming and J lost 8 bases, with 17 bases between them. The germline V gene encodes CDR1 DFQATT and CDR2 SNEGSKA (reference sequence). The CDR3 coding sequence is TGCAGTGCTAGAATCGGGAGAAGCTCAGGTACGCAGTATTTT. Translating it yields CSARIGRSSGTQYF.

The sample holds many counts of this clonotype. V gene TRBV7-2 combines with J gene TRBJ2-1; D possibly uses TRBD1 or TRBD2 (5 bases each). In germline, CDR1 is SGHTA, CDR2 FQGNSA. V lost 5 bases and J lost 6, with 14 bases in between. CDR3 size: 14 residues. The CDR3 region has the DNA TGTGCCAGCAGCCCCCGACGGGACCTCAATGAGCAGTTCTTC. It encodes CASSPRRDLNEQFF.

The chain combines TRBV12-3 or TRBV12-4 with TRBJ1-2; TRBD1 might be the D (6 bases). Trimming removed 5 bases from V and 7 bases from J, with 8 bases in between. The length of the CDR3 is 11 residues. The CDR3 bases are TGTGCCAGCAGTACAGGGATTGGCTACACCTTC. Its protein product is CASSTGIGYTF.

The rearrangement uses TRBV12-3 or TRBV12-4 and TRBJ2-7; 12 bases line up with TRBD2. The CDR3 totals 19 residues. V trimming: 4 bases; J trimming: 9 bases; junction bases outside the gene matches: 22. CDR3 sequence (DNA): TGTGCCAGCAGTTCCCCGGTCCCAAGGGCTAGCGGGAGGGCGAGTTTGCAGTACTTC. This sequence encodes CASSSPVPRASGRASLQYF.

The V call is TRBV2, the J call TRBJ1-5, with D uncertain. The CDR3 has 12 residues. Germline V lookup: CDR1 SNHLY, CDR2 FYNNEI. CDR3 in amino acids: CACGQERTRGHF. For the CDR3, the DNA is TGTGCTTGCGGCCAGGAAAGGACCCGAGGGCATTTT. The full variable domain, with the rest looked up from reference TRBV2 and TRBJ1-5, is EPEVTQTPSHQVTQMGQEVILRCVPISNHLYFYWYRQILGQKVEFLVSFYNNEISEKSEIFDDQFSVERPDGSNFTLKIRSTKLEDSAMYFCACGQERTRGHFGDGTRLSIL.

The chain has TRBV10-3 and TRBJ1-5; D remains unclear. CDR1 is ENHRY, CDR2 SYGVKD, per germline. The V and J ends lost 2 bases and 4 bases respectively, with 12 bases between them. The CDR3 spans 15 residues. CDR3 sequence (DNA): TGTGCCATCAGTGAGAGTGGTGGAGAGAATCAGCCCCAGCATTTT. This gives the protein CAISESGGENQPQHF.

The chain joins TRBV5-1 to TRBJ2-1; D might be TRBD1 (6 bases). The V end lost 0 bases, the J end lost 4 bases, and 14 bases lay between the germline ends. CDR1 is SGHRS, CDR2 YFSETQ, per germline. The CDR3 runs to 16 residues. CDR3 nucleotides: TGCGCCAGCAGCTTGGATAGGACAGAGGATTACAATGAGCAGTTCTTC. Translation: CASSLDRTEDYNEQFF.

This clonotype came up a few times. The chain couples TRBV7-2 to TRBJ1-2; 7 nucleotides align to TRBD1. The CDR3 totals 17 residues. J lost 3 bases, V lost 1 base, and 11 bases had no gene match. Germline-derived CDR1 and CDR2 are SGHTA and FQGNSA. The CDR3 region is CASSLVQGRTTHYGYTF. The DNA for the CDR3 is TGTGCCAGCAGCTTAGTACAGGGGAGGACCACTCACTATGGCTACACCTTC.

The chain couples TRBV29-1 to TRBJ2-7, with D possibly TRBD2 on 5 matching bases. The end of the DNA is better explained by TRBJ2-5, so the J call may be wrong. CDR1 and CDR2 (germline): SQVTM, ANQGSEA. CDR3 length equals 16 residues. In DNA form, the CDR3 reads TGCAGCGTCGCACTTCCGGGAAGGGCCCTGGCAGAGACCCAGTACTTC. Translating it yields CSVALPGRALAETQYF.

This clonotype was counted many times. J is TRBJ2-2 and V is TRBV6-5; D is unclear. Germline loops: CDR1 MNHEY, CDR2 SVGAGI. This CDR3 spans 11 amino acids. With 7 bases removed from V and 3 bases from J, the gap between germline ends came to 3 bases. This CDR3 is CASTHTGELFF. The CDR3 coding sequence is TGTGCCAGCACCCACACCGGGGAGCTGTTTTTT.

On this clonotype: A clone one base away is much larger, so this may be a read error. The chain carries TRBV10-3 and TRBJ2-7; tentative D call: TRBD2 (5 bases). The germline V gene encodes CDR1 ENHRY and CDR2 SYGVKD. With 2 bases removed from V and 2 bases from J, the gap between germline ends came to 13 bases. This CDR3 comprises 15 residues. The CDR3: CAISEEGGYPYEQYF. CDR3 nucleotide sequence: TGTGCCATCAGTGAGGAGGGCGGATACCCCTACGAGCAGTACTTC.

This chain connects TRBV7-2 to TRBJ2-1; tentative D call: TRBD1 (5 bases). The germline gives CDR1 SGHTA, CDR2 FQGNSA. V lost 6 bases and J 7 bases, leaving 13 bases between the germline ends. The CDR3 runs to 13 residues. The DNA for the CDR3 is TGTGCCAGCAGAGTAGGGGTAGGGAATGAGCAGTTCTTC. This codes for CASRVGVGNEQFF.

This CDR3 reads CASSLRGLGEKLFF. CDR3 nucleotide sequence: TGTGCCAGCAGCTTACGGGGGCTAGGTGAAAAACTGTTTTTT. The rearrangement joins TRBV7-2 to TRBJ1-4, with D tentatively TRBD1 (6 bases). V gave up 2 bases and J gave up 7 bases, with 11 bases separating them. CDR3 length: 14 residues. The germline V gene encodes CDR1 SGHTA and CDR2 FQGNSA.

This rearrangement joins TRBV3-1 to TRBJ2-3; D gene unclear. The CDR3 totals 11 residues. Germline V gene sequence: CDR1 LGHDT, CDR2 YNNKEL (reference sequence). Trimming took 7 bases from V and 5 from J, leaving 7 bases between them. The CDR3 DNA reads TGTGCCAGCATTTCGTTAGATACGCAGTATTTT. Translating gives CASISLDTQYF.

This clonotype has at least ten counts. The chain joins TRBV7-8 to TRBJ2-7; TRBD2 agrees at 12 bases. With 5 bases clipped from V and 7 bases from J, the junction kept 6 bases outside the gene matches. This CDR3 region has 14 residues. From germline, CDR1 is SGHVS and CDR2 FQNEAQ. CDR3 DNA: TGTGCCAGCAGCACACTAGCGGGAGGTCGAGAGCAGTACTTC. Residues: CASSTLAGGREQYF.

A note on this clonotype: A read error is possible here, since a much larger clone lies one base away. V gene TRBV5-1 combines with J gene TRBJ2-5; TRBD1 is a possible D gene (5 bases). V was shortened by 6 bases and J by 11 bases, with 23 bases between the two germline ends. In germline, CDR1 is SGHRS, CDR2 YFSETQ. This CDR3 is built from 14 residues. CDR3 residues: CASTWTPSYNEQYF. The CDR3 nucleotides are TGCGCCAGCACCTGGACACCTTCCTACAATGAGCAGTACTTC.

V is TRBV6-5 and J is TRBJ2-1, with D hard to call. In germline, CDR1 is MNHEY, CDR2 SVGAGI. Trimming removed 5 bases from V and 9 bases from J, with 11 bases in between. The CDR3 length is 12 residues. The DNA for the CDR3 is TGTGCCAGCAGTCGCAGTCGGAGTGAGCAGTTCTTC. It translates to CASSRSRSEQFF.

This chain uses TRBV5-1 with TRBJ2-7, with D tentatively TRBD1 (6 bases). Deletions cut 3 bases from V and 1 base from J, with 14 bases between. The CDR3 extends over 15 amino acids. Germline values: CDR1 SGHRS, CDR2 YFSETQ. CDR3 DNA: TGCGCCAGCAGCTGGGATCCCCAGGGGTCCTACGAGCAGTACTTC. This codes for CASSWDPQGSYEQYF.

DNA for the CDR3: TGTGCCATCACTATGGGGGCCAGCTCCTACGAGCAGTACTTC. It translates to CAITMGASSYEQYF. The chain joins TRBV10-3 to TRBJ2-7; D possibly corresponds to TRBD1 (6 bases). The CDR3 is made up of 14 amino acids. Germline assignment: CDR1 ENHRY and CDR2 SYGVKD. Trimming left V 7 bases short and J 0 bases short, with 13 bases between.